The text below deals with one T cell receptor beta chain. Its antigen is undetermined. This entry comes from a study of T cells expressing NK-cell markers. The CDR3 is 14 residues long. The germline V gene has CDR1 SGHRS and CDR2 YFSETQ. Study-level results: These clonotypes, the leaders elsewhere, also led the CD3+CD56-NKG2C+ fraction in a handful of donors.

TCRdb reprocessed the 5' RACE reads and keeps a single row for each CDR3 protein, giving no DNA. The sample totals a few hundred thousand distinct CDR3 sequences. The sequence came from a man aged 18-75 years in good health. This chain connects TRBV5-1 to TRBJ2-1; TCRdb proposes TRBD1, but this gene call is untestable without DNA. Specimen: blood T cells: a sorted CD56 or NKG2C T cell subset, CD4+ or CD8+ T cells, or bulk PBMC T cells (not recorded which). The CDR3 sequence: CASSLGQDYNEQFF. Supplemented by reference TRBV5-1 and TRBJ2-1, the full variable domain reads KAGVTQTPRYLIKTRGQQVTLSCSPISGHRSVSWYQQTPGQGLQFLFEYFSETQRNKGNFPGRFSGRQFSNSRSEMNVSTLELGDSALYLCASSLGQDYNEQFFGPGTRLTVL.